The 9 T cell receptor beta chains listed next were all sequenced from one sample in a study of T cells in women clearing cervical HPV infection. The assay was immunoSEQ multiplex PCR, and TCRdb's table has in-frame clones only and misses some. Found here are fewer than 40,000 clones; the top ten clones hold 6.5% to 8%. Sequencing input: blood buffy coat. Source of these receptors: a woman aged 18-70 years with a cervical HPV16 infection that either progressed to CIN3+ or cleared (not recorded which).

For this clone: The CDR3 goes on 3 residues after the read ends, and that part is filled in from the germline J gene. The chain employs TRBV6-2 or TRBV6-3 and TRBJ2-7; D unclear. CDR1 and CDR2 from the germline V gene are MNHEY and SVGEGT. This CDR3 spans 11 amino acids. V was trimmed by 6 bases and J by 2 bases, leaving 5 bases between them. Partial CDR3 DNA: TGTGCCAGCAGCCGTACCTACGAG. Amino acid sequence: CASSRTYE. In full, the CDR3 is CASSRTYEQYF.

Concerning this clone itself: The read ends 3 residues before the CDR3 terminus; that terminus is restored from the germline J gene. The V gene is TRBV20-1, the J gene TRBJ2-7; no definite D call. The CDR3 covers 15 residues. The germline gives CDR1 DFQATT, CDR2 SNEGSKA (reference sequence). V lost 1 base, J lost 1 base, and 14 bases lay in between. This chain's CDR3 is CSARAWQVLSYEQYF. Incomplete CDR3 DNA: TGCAGTGCTAGAGCGTGGCAGGTCCTATCCTACGAG.

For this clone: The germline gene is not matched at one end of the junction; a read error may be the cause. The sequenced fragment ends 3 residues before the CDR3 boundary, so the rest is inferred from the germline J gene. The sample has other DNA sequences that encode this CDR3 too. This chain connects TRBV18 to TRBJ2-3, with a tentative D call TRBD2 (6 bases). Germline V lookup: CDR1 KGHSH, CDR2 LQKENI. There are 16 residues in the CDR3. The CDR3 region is CASSPPGTIAAETQYF. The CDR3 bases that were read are TGTGCCAGCTCCCCTCCCGGAACTATAGCGGCAGAGACG.

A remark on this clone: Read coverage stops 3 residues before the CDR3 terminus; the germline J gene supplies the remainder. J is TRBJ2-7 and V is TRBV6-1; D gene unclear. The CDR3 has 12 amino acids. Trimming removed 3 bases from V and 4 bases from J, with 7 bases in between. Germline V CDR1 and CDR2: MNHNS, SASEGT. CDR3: CASSDGRYEQYF. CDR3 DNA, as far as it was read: TGTGCCAGCAGTGATGGCAGGTACGAG.

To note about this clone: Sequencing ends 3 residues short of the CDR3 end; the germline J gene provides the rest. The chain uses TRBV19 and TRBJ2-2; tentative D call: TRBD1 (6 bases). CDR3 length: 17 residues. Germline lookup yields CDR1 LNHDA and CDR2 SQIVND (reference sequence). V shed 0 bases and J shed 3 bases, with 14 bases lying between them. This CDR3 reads CASSIDTGYWDTGELFF. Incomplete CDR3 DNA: TGTGCCAGTAGTATAGATACAGGGTATTGGGACACCGGGGAG. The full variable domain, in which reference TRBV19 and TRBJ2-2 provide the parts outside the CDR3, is DGGITQSPKYLFRKEGQNVTLSCEQNLNHDAMYWYRQDPGQGLRLIYYSQIVNDFQKGDIAEGYSVSREKKESFPLTVTSAQKNPTAFYLCASSIDTGYWDTGELFFGEGSRLTVL.

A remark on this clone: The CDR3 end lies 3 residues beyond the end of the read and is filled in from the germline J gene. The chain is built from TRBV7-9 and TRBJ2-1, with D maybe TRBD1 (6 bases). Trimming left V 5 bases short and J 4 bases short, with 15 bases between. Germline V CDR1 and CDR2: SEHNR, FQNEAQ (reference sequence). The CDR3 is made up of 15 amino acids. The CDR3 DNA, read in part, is TGTGCCAGCAGCCTAGGACTCCAGGGGTACAATGAG. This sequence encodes CASSLGLQGYNE. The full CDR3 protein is CASSLGLQGYNEQFF.

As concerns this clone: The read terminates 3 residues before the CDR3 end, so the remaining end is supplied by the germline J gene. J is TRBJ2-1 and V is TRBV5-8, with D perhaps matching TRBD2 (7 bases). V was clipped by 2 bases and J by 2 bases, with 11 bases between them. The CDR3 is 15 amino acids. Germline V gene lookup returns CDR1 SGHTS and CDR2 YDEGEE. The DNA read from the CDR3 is TGTGCCAGCAGCTTAGGAGGGGGGGCCTACAATGAG. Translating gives CASSLGGGAYNE. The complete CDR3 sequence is CASSLGGGAYNEQFF.

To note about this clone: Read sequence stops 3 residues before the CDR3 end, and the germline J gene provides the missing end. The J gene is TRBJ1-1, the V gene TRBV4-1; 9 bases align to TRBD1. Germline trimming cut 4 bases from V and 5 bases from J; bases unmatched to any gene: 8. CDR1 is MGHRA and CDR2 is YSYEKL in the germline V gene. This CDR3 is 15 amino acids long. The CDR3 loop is CASSPLTGGWTEAFF. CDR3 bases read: TGCGCCAGCAGCCCCTTGACAGGGGGATGGACTGAA.

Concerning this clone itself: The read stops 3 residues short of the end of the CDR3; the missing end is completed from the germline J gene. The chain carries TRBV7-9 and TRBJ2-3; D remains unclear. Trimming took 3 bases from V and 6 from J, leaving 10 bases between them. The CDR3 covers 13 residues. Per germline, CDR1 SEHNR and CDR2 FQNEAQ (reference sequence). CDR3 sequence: CASSFSPPDTQYF. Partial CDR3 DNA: TGTGCCAGCAGCTTTTCCCCCCCGGATACG.